This record looks at one T cell receptor beta chain sequence and its context. There are a few counts of this clonotype. It lacks a known antigen. No much larger clonotype is one base removed from it; base qualities were not supplied. Follow-up blood from HIV-infected patients was collected roughly three months, about 14 weeks, after antiretroviral therapy began. Since whole blood was used without any cell fractionation, the repertoire reflected all peripheral T cells in unsorted form. For RNA extraction, roughly 2.5 ml of peripheral blood was collected into Tempus tubes. Enrollment excluded patients who had febrile or AIDS-related illness, tumors, hepatitis B or C coinfection, immunomodulatory therapy, recent vaccination or treatment interruptions. The TURBO-DNase kit was used to remove leftover genomic DNA, and GLOBINclear was used to deplete globin mRNA. This sample was taken from a study of HIV-infected patients and healthy controls (dated by TCRdb to 2014 to 2015). General notes on the study: CD4 counts rose modestly but significantly in about 90% of the 16 patients after three months of therapy, yet stayed below normal ranges. Viral load became undetectable in about 70% of the 16 patients by the second bleed and in all patients after a further year of therapy. The CD4:CD8 ratio rose slightly, whereas CD8 counts showed no consistent shift during early therapy. Relative to controls, total CDR3 counts per chain did not differ significantly, and patients lacked overall T-cell lymphocytopenia. The study tested whether deep TCR repertoire sequencing of HIV patients' small blood samples could capture immune perturbation and reconstitution. General conclusions and limits of the study: Donor HLA types were not determined in the study. HIV-infected repertoires showed significantly elevated mean Gini indices relative to controls, which possibly reflects oligoclonality. Differing numbers of distinct sequences in patients and controls hindered comparison, and size-matching assigned excessive weight to rare events in the HIV-infected data. Both the Jaccard index and the count of highly shared sequences showed that healthy controls shared more CDR3s between individuals than HIV+ patients did. Compared with controls, HIV-infected patients showed significantly different mean usage of eight alpha and eight beta V genes. In HIV-infected patients, the apparent post-therapy recovery of the Gini index was not replicated in size-matched repertoire data. The pairing of alpha and beta chains was not determined in the samples. The observed differences in diversity could not be explained by the slight differences in age and sex profiles between the study cohorts. Only 2 to 3 months of therapy was reflected in the treated samples, a period arguably too short to observe immune reconstitution given low adult thymic output. Processing included only sixteen HIV-infected individuals, and this was regarded by the authors as a major limit on how widely the findings apply. Using whole blood restricted sequencing depth and prevented separating the dynamics of distinct T-cell subpopulations. During therapy, HIV-associated CDR3s significantly decreased in frequency, while CMV-associated CDR3s did not change significantly, though most became more frequent. Alpha-chain CDR3s from MAIT cells appeared at high frequency in healthy controls but were severely depleted in HIV+ repertoires. Compared with untreated HIV+ repertoires, healthy control repertoires had roughly threefold more distinct CDR3s and a higher Shannon diversity.

Around 510 ng RNA was reverse transcribed with SuperScript III using primers against the alpha and beta constant regions. Separate alpha and beta chain libraries were generated by chain-specific third strand synthesis with multiplexing indices. The protocol used a single primer pair to amplify all rearrangements within a chain, which avoided primer bias, and attached molecular barcodes to each cDNA molecule. T4 RNA Ligase 1 joined purified cDNA to a 5' RACE adapter that carried a random hexamer and the SP2 sequencing primer site. The authors primed second strand synthesis from the SP2 site with Phusion polymerase and used slow temperature ramps to favor optimal annealing. The 12-nucleotide barcode on each molecule comprised two random hexamer sequences, both introduced before amplification and concatenated. An amplification PCR of about 24 cycles with P5s and P7 primers came after a short first PCR that had added P5 and P7 adapter elements plus a second index. In total the libraries went through 27 PCR cycles, after which the libraries were quantified on a Qubit, sized on a Bioanalyzer, and diluted to around 3.9 nM. Sequencing of the normalized libraries was done on an Illumina MiSeq using 2 x 250 paired-end kits. MinElute columns were the means by which the reverse transcription reactions were cleaned up, and the reactions were eluted into approximately 11 ul Tris-Cl. Adapter ligations were incubated for 20 to 25 hours at 16 degrees C and subsequently purified with AMPure XP beads at a 1:1 ratio. In the authors' own workflow: Demultiplexed FASTQ files were processed with a modified Decombinator by which V, J, insert and barcode information was output. Sequences sharing a barcode but differing from the dominant sequence were discarded as errors, and barcodes clustered at Levenshtein distance 3 were counted to estimate original cDNA molecules. For downstream analyses, the R packages ineq, vegan, igraph and RCytoscape were used, along with IMGT nomenclature and CDR3 definitions. V gene usage was computed over distinct sequences, each TCR counted once to avoid skew from clonal expansion. Similarity networks connected unique CDR3 amino acid sequences within a donor whenever two sequences differed by a single Levenshtein edit. Published HIV-specific CDR3s (fewer than 100 alpha, approximately 660 beta) and CMV-specific CDR3s (about twelve alpha, roughly 250 beta) were assembled and queried against the repertoires. Random subsampling to size-matched repertoires showed patients' decreased diversity was not caused by their lower sequence numbers. TCRdb's own reprocessing of the public reads used fastp at Q25 and MiXCR and kept productive beta chains. For every CDR3 protein sequence, its rows merge into one entry that carries the most common genes and DNA. It is TCRdb's table, rather than the study itself, that gives the V and J calls and clone size. Counted in this sample were 3,900 or so distinct CDR3 sequences; about 8% of them appeared once. Clones ranked in the top ten supply approximately 40% of the sample.

Counted from cysteine to phenylalanine, this CDR3 has 14 amino acids. The only DNA kept is the CDR3, 42 bases in frame from the first base. Cut back by 9 bases and 10 bases, the V and J ends lie 21 bases apart. CDR1 and CDR2 (LNHDA, SQIVND) derive from the germline V gene (reference sequence). The starting material was blood, obtained during antiretroviral therapy. Rearrangement joined TRBV19 to TRBJ1-4; the D region possibly corresponds to TRBD1 (6 bases align). This receptor was identified in an adult with HIV infection. The CDR3 sequence is CASLPGGPVRKLFF. The DNA is TGTGCCAGCCTTCCGGGGGGGCCGGTTCGAAAACTGTTTTTT.